This TCR beta chain was found in a study of beta chain features in type 1 diabetes (dated by TCRdb to the late 2010s). General notes on the study: No differences in mean age, gender distribution, total cell number or subset yield were found between patients and healthy donors. A total of 100 million to 110 million sorted cells were examined across all samples, and a strong correlation was observed between cell number per subset and RNA yield. The study compared TCRB repertoires of sorted circulating CD4+ T cell subsets between recently diagnosed type 1 diabetes patients and matched healthy donors. Regulatory and stem cell-like memory subsets were isolated from only 8 patients and roughly eight healthy donors, whereas naive and central memory subsets came from all 28 donors.

V is clipped by 1 base and J by 6 bases, and the sequence between their germline boundaries is 3 bases long. According to the germline V gene (reference sequence), CDR1 reads DFQATT and CDR2 reads SNEGSKA. The CDR3, cysteine through phenylalanine, is 11 amino acids long. This entry keeps only the CDR3 DNA: 33 bases, framed from base 1. The High Capacity cDNA Reverse Transcription Kit was used to reverse transcribe all of the isolated RNA, meaning that expressed TCRB transcripts were what got sequenced. Deep immunoSEQ sequencing was performed on naive, central memory and regulatory T cell samples, with an average of roughly 3.6 million total reads per sample. After sorted cells were lysed in RLT buffer, RNA was extracted with DNase-treated RNeasy Micro or Mini kits, with the choice depending on cell number. Each cell subset was processed separately to prevent cross-contamination, with patient and healthy donor samples processed together. The immunoSEQ multiplex PCR was used to amplify TCRB sequences from cDNA, generating 87-bp fragments that spanned the CDR3 region. Sequencing of the amplicons was done on the Illumina HiSeq platform. Per the authors' processing: PCR bias was computationally corrected using synthetic template baselines, reads within Hamming distance 2 were collapsed, and singletons that could not be merged were discarded. By aligning reads against IMGT, V, D and J genes, CDR3 length, and insertions or deletions at six rearrangement sites were assigned. Within each subset, clonotype counts were normalized to the number of sorted cells before true diversity and Gini coefficients were calculated with the tcR R package. The overlap coefficient, calculated on TCRB nucleotide sequences, was used to quantify repertoire sharing. As a proxy for the pre-selection repertoire, out-of-frame TCRB sequences from naive cells were analyzed. TCRdb took over this immuneACCESS table, retaining in-frame rearrangements with V and J assigned. Such tables are incomplete; in checked studies, under half of the missing clones stem from an unresolved V gene, and the remainder is unexplained. The DNA gave D and trimming, while V, J and clone size come from that table. The sample records 450,000 to 550,000 clones, 30% of which are singletons. The biggest ten clones account for almost 0.065% of the sample.

Details on this clone: Its antigen is unknown. Base qualities were left out, and no much larger clone turns up one base away. Other DNA sequences in the sample encode the same CDR3.

From each donor, a single peripheral blood sample of around 120 mL on average was drawn into heparinised tubes. Naive, central memory, regulatory and stem cell-like memory CD4+ T cells were sorted on a BD FACSAria II using a panel including CD45RO, CCR7, CD25, CD127, CD95 and CD27. A purity above 95% was achieved for all sorted populations. PBMCs were isolated immediately by Lymphoprep density gradient centrifugation and stained directly without culture. To minimize batch effects, samples were stained and sorted in pairs, one healthy donor with one patient per experiment. The investigation overall reported the following: Fewer insertions and more nucleotide deletions at VDJ recombination sites were observed in patients with type 1 diabetes, implying thymic rearrangement abnormalities. Because the HLA sub-analyses included only small numbers of individuals, any influence of HLA type on TCRB rearrangement was left unresolved. PCR may preferentially amplify shorter templates, but because patient and control samples were amplified and corrected together, any resulting skew would affect both groups equally. Naive, central memory and regulatory TCRB repertoires appeared to be more alike among patients than among healthy donors. Sequencing cDNA rather than genomic DNA could over-represent highly expressing activated cells, although activation and CD3 levels did not differ between groups. A moderate but significant shortening of TCRB CDR3 length was observed in type 1 diabetes patients in all four CD4+ subsets.

The sample consisted of naive CD4+ T cells from blood. Read against the paper, the sample's cell subset or site label means: true naive CD4+ T cells. This TCR was recovered from a man between 18 and 29 years old in good health. The V and J segments used are TRBV20-1 and TRBJ2-2; no D gene call is confident. CDR3 loop: CSARGAGELFF. The DNA reads TGCAGTGCTAGAGGGGCCGGGGAGCTGTTTTTT.